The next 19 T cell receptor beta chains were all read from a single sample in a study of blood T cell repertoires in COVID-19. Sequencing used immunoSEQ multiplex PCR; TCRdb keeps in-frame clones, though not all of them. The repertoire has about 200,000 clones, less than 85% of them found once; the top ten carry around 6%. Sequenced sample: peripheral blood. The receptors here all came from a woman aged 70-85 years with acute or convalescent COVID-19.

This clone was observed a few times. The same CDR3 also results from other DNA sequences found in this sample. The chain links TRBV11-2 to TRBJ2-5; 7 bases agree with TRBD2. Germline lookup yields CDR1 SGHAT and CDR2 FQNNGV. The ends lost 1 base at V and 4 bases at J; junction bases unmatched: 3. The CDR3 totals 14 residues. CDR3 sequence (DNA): TGTGCCAGCAGCTTAGGACTAGCTGCAGAGACCCAGTACTTC. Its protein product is CASSLGLAAETQYF.

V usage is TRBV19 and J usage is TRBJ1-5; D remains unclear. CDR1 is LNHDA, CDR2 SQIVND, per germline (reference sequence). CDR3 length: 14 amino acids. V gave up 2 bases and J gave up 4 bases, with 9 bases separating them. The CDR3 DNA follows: TGTGCCAGTAGTATAATGCAGGCTAATCAGCCCCAGCATTTT. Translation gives CASSIMQANQPQHF.

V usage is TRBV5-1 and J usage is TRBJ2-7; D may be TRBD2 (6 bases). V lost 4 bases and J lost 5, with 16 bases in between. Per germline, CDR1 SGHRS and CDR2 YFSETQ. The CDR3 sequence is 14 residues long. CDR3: CASSMDYGRDEQYF. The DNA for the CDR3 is TGCGCCAGCAGCATGGACTACGGGCGGGACGAGCAGTACTTC. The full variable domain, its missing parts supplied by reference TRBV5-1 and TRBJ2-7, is KAGVTQTPRYLIKTRGQQVTLSCSPISGHRSVSWYQQTPGQGLQFLFEYFSETQRNKGNFPGRFSGRQFSNSRSEMNVSTLELGDSALYLCASSMDYGRDEQYFGPGTRLTVT.

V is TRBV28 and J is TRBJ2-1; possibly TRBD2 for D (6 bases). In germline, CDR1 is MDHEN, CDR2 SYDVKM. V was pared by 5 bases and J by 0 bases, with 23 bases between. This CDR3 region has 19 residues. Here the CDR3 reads CASSGPPPGRGFSYNEQFF. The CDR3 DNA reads TGTGCCAGCAGTGGGCCCCCTCCGGGGCGGGGATTCTCCTACAATGAGCAGTTCTTC.

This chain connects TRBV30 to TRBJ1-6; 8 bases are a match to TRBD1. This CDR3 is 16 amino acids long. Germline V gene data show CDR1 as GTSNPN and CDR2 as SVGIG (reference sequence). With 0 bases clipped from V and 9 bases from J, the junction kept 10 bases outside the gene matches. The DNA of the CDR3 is TGTGCCTGGAGTGTGCGGCAGGGGGCTCATGGTTCACCCCTCCACTTT. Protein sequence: CAWSVRQGAHGSPLHF. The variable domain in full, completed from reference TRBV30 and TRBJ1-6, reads SQTIHQWPATLVQPVGSPLSLECTVEGTSNPNLYWYRQAAGRGLQLLFYSVGIGQISSEVPQNLSASRPQDRQFILSSKKLLLSDSGFYLCAWSVRQGAHGSPLHFGNGTRLTVT.

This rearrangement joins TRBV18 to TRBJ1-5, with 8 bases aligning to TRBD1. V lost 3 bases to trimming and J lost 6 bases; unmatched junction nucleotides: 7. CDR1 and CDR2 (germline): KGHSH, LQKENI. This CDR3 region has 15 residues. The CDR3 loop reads CASSPGQGPSQPQHF. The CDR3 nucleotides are TGTGCCAGCTCACCTGGACAGGGACCCAGTCAGCCCCAGCATTTT.

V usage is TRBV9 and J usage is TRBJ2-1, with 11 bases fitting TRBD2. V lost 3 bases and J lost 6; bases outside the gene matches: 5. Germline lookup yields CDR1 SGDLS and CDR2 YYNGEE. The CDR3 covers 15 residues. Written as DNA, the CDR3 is TGTGCCAGCAGCGCATCCGGGACTAGCGGCAATGAGCAGTTCTTC. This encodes CASSASGTSGNEQFF.

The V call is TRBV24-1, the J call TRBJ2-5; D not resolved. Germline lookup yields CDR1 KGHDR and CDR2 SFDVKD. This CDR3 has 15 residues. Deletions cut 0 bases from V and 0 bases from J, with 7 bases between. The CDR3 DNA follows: TGTGCCACCAGTGATTTGAGCGCAGACCAAGAGACCCAGTACTTC. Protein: CATSDLSADQETQYF.

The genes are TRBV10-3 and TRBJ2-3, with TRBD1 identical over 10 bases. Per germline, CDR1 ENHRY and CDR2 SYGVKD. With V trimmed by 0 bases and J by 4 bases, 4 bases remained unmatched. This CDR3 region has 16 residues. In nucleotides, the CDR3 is TGTGCCATCAGTGAGTCGGAGACAGGGGGCCCAGATACGCAGTATTTT. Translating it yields CAISESETGGPDTQYF.

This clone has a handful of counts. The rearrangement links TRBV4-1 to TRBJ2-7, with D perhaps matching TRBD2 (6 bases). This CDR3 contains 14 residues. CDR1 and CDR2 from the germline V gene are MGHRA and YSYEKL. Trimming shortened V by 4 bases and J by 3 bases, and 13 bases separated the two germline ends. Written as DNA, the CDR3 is TGCGCCAGCAGCCGAACCGACGGGGGCTACGAGCAGTACTTC. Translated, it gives CASSRTDGGYEQYF.

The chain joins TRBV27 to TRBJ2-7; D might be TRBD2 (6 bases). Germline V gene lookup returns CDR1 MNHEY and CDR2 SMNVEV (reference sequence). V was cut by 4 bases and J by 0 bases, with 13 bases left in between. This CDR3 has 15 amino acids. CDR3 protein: CASSYRLGGSYEQYF. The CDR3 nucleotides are TGTGCCAGCAGTTACCGTCTGGGGGGCTCCTACGAGCAGTACTTC.

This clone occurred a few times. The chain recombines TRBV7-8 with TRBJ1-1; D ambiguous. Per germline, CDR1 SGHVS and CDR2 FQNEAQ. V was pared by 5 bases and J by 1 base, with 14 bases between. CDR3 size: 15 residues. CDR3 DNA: TGTGCCAGCAGCCTCACACAGCAGCCGAACACTGAAGCTTTCTTT. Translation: CASSLTQQPNTEAFF. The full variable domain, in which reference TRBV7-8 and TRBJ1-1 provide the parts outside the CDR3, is GAGVSQSPRYKVAKRGQDVALRCDPISGHVSLFWYQQALGQGPEFLTYFQNEAQLDKSGLPSDRFFAERPEGSVSTLKIQRTQQEDSAVYLCASSLTQQPNTEAFFGQGTRLTVV.

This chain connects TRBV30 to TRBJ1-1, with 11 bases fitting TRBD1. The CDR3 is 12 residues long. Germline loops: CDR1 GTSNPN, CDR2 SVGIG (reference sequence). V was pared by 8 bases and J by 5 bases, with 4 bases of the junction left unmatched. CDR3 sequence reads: CAGGTGGTEAFF. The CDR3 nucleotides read TGTGCCGGAGGGACAGGGGGAACTGAAGCTTTCTTT.

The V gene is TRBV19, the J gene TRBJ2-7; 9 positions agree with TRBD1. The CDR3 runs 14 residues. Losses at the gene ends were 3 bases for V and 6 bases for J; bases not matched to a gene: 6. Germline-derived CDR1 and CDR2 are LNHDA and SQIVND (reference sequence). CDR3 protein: CASSIWTGVSEQYF. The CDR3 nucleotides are TGTGCCAGTAGTATCTGGACAGGGGTCTCCGAGCAGTACTTC.

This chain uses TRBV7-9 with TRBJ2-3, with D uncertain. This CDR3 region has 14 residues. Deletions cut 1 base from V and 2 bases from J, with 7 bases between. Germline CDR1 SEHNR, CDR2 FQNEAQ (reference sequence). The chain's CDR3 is CASSLGDSTDTQYF. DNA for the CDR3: TGTGCCAGCAGCTTAGGAGACTCCACAGATACGCAGTATTTT.

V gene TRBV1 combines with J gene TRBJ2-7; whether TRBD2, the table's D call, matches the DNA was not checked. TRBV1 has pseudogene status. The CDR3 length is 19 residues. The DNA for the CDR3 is TGCACCAGCAGCCAAGCGGGTGGGACTAGCGGGAGGGCAGAGAACGAGCAGTACTTC. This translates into CTSSQAGGTSGRAENEQYF.

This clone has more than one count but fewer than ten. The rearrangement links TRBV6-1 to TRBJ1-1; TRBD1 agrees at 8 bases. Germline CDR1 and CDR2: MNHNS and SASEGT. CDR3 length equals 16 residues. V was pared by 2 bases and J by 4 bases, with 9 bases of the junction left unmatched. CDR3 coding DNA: TGTGCCAGCAGTGAACTCTCGGGCGACAGGGGCACTGAAGCTTTCTTT. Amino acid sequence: CASSELSGDRGTEAFF.

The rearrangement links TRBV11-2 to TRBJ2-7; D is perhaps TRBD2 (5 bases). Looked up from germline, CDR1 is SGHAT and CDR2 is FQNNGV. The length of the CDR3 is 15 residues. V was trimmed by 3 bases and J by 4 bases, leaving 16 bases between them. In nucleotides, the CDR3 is TGTGCCAGCAGCTTTGGTGGGAGTGGCTTTTACGAGCAGTACTTC. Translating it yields CASSFGGSGFYEQYF.

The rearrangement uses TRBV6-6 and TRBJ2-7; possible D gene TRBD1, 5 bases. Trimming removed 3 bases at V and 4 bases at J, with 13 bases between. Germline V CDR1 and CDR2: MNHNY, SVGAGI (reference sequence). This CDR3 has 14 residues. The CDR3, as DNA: TGTGCCAGCAGTTATAACCACAGGCCATACGAGCAGTACTTC. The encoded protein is CASSYNHRPYEQYF.